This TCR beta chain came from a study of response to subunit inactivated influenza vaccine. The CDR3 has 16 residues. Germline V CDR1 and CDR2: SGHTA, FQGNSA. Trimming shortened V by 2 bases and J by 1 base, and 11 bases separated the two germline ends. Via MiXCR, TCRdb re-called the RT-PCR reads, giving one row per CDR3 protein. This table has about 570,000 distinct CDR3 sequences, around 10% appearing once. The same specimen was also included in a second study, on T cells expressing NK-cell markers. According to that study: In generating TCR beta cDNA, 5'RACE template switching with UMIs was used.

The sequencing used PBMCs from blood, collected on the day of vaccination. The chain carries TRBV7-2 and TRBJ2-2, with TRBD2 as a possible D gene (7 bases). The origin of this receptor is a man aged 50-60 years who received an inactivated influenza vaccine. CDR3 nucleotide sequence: TGTGCCAGCAGCTTAAACGGGGGGCAGAACACCGGGGAGCTGTTTTTT. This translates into CASSLNGGQNTGELFF.